This T cell receptor beta chain came from a study of Ad26.COV2.S vaccination and SARS-CoV-2 variants. A note on this clone: Its specificity is unknown.

The treatment here: 15 to 20 received Ad26.COV2.S at low or high dose, single or two shots; about 5 received placebo; per-sample allocation not given. The investigators took samples on day 63 after the first vaccine or placebo injection. Donation came from an adult in Boston who was aged 18-55 years. The vaccine antigen was prefusion-stabilized Wuhan SARS-CoV-2 spike. Overall study results and limits: Reports say spike-specific CD8+ and CD4+ T cell responses covered substantial breadth after vaccination. Vaccine and placebo recipients had comparable breadth of non-spike TCRs.

Trimming removed 3 bases at V and 2 bases at J, with 11 bases between. Germline CDR1 WNHNN, CDR2 SYGVQD (reference sequence). There are 14 residues in the CDR3. Sequenced by immunoSEQ multiplex PCR; TCRdb stores in-frame clones only, minus some. This table holds about 460,000 clones, around 89% found once. Material: peripheral blood, obtained in a trial of Ad26.COV2.S vaccine versus placebo. J is TRBJ2-7 and V is TRBV10-1, with TRBD1 as a possible D gene (6 bases). The sequence derives from a person between 18 and 60 years old who received the Ad26.COV2.S COVID-19 vaccine or a placebo. The CDR3 nucleotides are TGCGCCAGCAGTGATCCGGACAGACCCTACGAGCAGTACTTC. This codes for CASSDPDRPYEQYF.